The 15 T cell receptor beta chains listed next were all sequenced from one sample in a study of early T cells in non-severe SARS-CoV-2 infection. TCRdb analysed the 5' RACE reads with MiXCR anew, one entry per CDR3 protein. The sample carries tens of thousands of distinct CDR3 sequences, 9.5% to 15% recorded once. This material consisted of whole blood, taken at baseline. The receptors originated from an adult who was a healthcare worker with PCR-confirmed SARS-CoV-2 infection or an uninfected control (not recorded which).

This clonotype showed up many times. The chain links TRBV15 to TRBJ2-1; D call uncertain. Trimming removed 0 bases at V and 5 bases at J, with 11 bases between. This CDR3 comprises 15 residues. Germline CDR1 is LNHNV and CDR2 is YYDKDF (reference sequence). CDR3 nucleotides: TGTGCCACCAGCAGAGATCCCCACAACAACAATGAGCAGTTCTTC. Protein: CATSRDPHNNNEQFF.

The gene calls are TRBV7-8 and TRBJ2-1; 8 nucleotides agree with TRBD1. Germline CDR1 and CDR2: SGHVS and FQNEAQ. This CDR3 is built from 16 residues. The junction had 9 bases not matched to a gene; V was cut back by 6 bases and J by 2 bases. CDR3 in DNA: TGTGCCAGCAGGAAGACAGGGGATACCGCCTACAATGAGCAGTTCTTC. Its translation is CASRKTGDTAYNEQFF.

This clonotype was detected a few times. The rearrangement uses TRBV20-1 and TRBJ1-5; no definite D call. V lost 3 bases and J lost 5, with 11 bases in between. The CDR3 runs to 13 residues. From germline, CDR1 is DFQATT and CDR2 SNEGSKA (reference sequence). Here the CDR3 reads CSARRQTDQPQHF. CDR3 nucleotides: TGCAGTGCTAGGCGGCAGACTGATCAGCCCCAGCATTTT.

This rearrangement joins TRBV29-1 to TRBJ1-5; 8 bases match TRBD1. Germline CDR1 and CDR2: SQVTM and ANQGSEA. The CDR3 runs to 15 residues. With V trimmed by 6 bases and J by 7 bases, 14 bases remained unmatched. As DNA, the CDR3 is TGCAGCGTGGCGACCGGGACAGGTTGGGGCCAGCCCCAGCATTTT. Translation gives CSVATGTGWGQPQHF.

The rearrangement joins TRBV27 to TRBJ2-1; D uncertain. Trimming shortened V by 2 bases and J by 2 bases, and 10 bases separated the two germline ends. The CDR3 contains 15 residues. CDR1 and CDR2 (germline): MNHEY, SMNVEV (reference sequence). This CDR3 is CASSLVGRAYNEQFF. CDR3 bases: TGTGCCAGCAGTTTAGTTGGAAGGGCCTACAATGAGCAGTTCTTC.

The chain employs TRBV20-1 and TRBJ2-5, with TRBD1 identical over 9 bases. The trim removed 6 bases at V and 3 bases at J, leaving 11 bases unmatched. The CDR3 length is 15 residues. Germline V lookup: CDR1 DFQATT, CDR2 SNEGSKA (reference sequence). CDR3 region: CSAGTGFPSKETQYF. The CDR3 DNA follows: TGCAGTGCAGGGACAGGGTTCCCTTCTAAAGAGACCCAGTACTTC.

The chain carries TRBV11-2 and TRBJ2-5, with 7 bases aligning to TRBD2. This CDR3 contains 15 residues. V gave up 2 bases and J gave up 5 bases; unmatched junction bases: 8. Germline CDR1 is SGHAT and CDR2 is FQNNGV. This CDR3 reads CASSLRAWGGETQYF. In DNA, the CDR3 is TGTGCCAGCAGCTTAAGGGCCTGGGGGGGTGAGACCCAGTACTTC.

V and J are TRBV13 and TRBJ1-2; unclear D gene. The CDR3 is made up of 13 amino acids. Germline values: CDR1 PRHDT, CDR2 FYEKMQ (reference sequence). The ends were cut back, 8 bases at V and 3 bases at J, with 13 bases in the middle. CDR3 bases: TGTGCCAGCGCTCTGGCCGCGGACTATGGCTACACCTTC. Its translation: CASALAADYGYTF.

This clonotype was seen only a few times. The V and J genes are TRBV11-2 and TRBJ1-3, with a possible D match to TRBD1 (6 bases). Trimming pared 3 bases from V and 2 bases from J, leaving 11 bases between. Per germline, CDR1 SGHAT and CDR2 FQNNGV. CDR3 length: 15 residues. The CDR3 sequence: CASSLTGSPGNTIYF. The CDR3 DNA sequence: TGTGCCAGCAGCTTGACAGGCTCACCTGGAAACACCATATATTTT.

This clonotype occurred a few times. V is TRBV11-2 and J is TRBJ2-3; D might be TRBD2 (6 bases). The germline V gene has CDR1 SGHAT and CDR2 FQNNGV. Trimming pared 1 base from V and 5 bases from J, leaving 22 bases between. CDR3 size: 18 residues. CDR3 sequence (DNA): TGTGCCAGCAGCTTAGTAGTAAGCGGGCGTTTTCGTGGAGATACGCAGTATTTT. Translation: CASSLVVSGRFRGDTQYF.

This clonotype has ten or more counts. The V call is TRBV6-5, the J call TRBJ1-2; 7 bases map to TRBD1. CDR3 size: 15 residues. The ends lost 2 bases at V and 3 bases at J; junction bases unmatched: 6. The germline V gene encodes CDR1 MNHEY and CDR2 SVGAGI. CDR3 sequence reads: CASSYRTGVHYGYTF. CDR3 DNA sequence: TGTGCCAGCAGTTACCGAACAGGGGTCCACTATGGCTACACCTTC.

This chain uses TRBV21-1 with TRBJ1-1. TRBV21-1 is described as a pseudogene. This CDR3 region has 17 residues. CDR3 sequence reads: CASSKRGGIAGNTEAFF. The CDR3 DNA follows: TGTGCCAGCAGCAAAAGAGGTGGTATTGCAGGGAACACTGAAGCTTTCTTT.

This sequence joins TRBV20-1 and TRBJ2-5; no clear D gene. Per the germline V gene, CDR1 is DFQATT and CDR2 is SNEGSKA (reference sequence). The germline V and J ends were trimmed by 3 bases and 1 base, with 18 bases remaining between them. The CDR3 is made up of 16 amino acids. In nucleotides, the CDR3 is TGCAGTGCTAGTCACGGACCAAAGAGGCGCCAAGAGACCCAGTACTTC. Its protein product is CSASHGPKRRQETQYF.

This clonotype has a count of ten or more. The chain recombines TRBV6-5 with TRBJ1-1, with D maybe TRBD1 (5 bases). V lost 10 bases and J 6 bases, leaving 24 bases between the germline ends. CDR1 is MNHEY and CDR2 is SVGAGI in the germline V gene. The CDR3 extends over 15 amino acids. The CDR3 bases are TGTGCCACCACCGGGACGGCTAACAAGGGTCCTGAAGCTTTCTTT. Amino acid sequence: CATTGTANKGPEAFF.

This clonotype was seen a few times. The chain combines TRBV6-2 or TRBV6-3 with TRBJ2-2; D is perhaps TRBD1 (6 bases). Trimming took off 4 bases at V and 7 bases at J, with 13 bases between the two ends. The CDR3 is made up of 14 amino acids. CDR1 and CDR2 from the germline V gene are MNHEY and SVGEGT. DNA of the CDR3: TGTGCCAGCAGTTTGACAGGAGGTCACGGGGAGCTGTTTTTT. Translating it yields CASSLTGGHGELFF.